This T cell receptor (beta chain) was documented in a study of cytomegalovirus exposure and HLA in healthy donors. V was clipped by 3 bases and J by 8 bases, with 20 bases between them. This CDR3 comprises 15 residues. Germline V gene data show CDR1 as ENHRY and CDR2 as SYGVKD. Researchers ran the PCR with 60 Vbeta and 13 Jbeta primers. Here immunoSEQ multiplex PCR was the method, and the copy in TCRdb shows in-frame clones only, minus some. The data hold fewer than 200,000 clones, with more than 80% observed a single time. The clonotype originates from a woman in her twenties or thirties in good health and CMV-seropositive. This sequence joins TRBV10-3 and TRBJ2-7; tentative D call: TRBD1 (5 bases). Material: PBMCs. As DNA, the CDR3 is TGTGCCATCAGTGATCCTTCGGTCAGCCAGGGAAAGCAGTACTTC. The encoded protein is CAISDPSVSQGKQYF.